A single sample is the source of the 32 T cell receptor beta chains below, sequenced in a study of STAT5B mutations in CD4+ large granular lymphocyte leukemia. Sequenced by immunoSEQ multiplex PCR; TCRdb stores in-frame clones only, minus some. The repertoire holds around 30,000 clones, with 60% to 80% as singletons. Sequenced: CD4+ T cells from blood buffy coats. These receptor sequences come from a human donor in good health.

The CDR3 DNA follows: TGTGCCAGCAGCTTAAGGGCGGGAGTAAGGTACAATGAGCAGTTCTTC. Translation: CASSLRAGVRYNEQFF. The J gene is TRBJ2-1, the V gene TRBV7-2, with TRBD2 identical over 7 bases. CDR3 size: 16 residues. V was pared by 2 bases and J by 4 bases, with 8 bases of the junction left unmatched. Germline V gives CDR1 SGHTA, CDR2 FQGNSA.

The rearrangement links TRBV6-5 to TRBJ1-2; D may be TRBD1 (5 bases). With 0 bases removed from V and 6 bases from J, the gap between germline ends came to 11 bases. Germline V gives CDR1 MNHEY, CDR2 SVGAGI. The CDR3 length is 14 residues. This CDR3 reads CASSYSGRGHGYTF. CDR3 nucleotides: TGTGCCAGCAGTTACTCGGGGAGGGGTCATGGCTACACCTTC.

The rearrangement joins TRBV11-2 to TRBJ2-6; no clear D gene. With 5 bases removed from V and 0 bases from J, the gap between germline ends came to 8 bases. CDR1 is SGHAT, CDR2 FQNNGV, per germline. The CDR3 runs 15 residues. The CDR3 nucleotides read TGTGCCAGCAGCCTACTGATCTCTGGGGCCAACGTCCTGACTTTC. The encoded protein is CASSLLISGANVLTF. Full variable domain (remainder filled in from reference TRBV11-2 and TRBJ2-6): EAGVAQSPRYKIIEKRQSVAFWCNPISGHATLYWYQQILGQGPKLLIQFQNNGVVDDSQLPKDRFSAERLKGVDSTLKIQPAKLEDSAVYLCASSLLISGANVLTFGAGSRLTVL.

V gene TRBV15 combines with J gene TRBJ2-1; TRBD1 matches 7 bases. The V segment lost 0 bases and the J segment 1 base; nucleotides outside the gene matches: 6. From germline, CDR1 is LNHNV and CDR2 YYDKDF (reference sequence). The length of the CDR3 is 17 residues. CDR3 in DNA: TGTGCCACCAGCAGAGACTCCATGGACAGGTCCTACAATGAGCAGTTCTTC. Residues: CATSRDSMDRSYNEQFF. Complete variable domain (other parts from reference TRBV15 and TRBJ2-1): DAMVIQNPRYQVTQFGKPVTLSCSQTLNHNVMYWYQQKSSQAPKLLFHYYDKDFNNEADTPDNFQSRRPNTSFCFLDIRSPGLGDTAMYLCATSRDSMDRSYNEQFFGPGTRLTVL.

This clone occurred a few times. The chain couples TRBV2 to TRBJ1-2; TRBD1 might be the D (5 bases). V was pared by 4 bases and J by 4 bases, with 7 bases between. CDR3 size: 12 residues. Germline V CDR1 and CDR2: SNHLY, FYNNEI. CDR3 residues: CASSGDGYGYTF. In DNA, the CDR3 is TGTGCCAGCAGTGGGGACGGCTATGGCTACACCTTC.

The table lists this clone with a count of one. The chain links TRBV5-1 to TRBJ2-2, with TRBD2 as a possible D gene (5 bases). The CDR3 extends over 15 amino acids. Germline CDR1 reads SGHRS; CDR2 reads YFSETQ. Between the trimmed V and J ends, which lost 1 base and 1 base, there was a span of 8 bases. The CDR3 is CASSLIEGNTGELFF. As DNA, the CDR3 is TGCGCCAGCAGCTTGATAGAGGGGAACACCGGGGAGCTGTTTTTT.

The chain joins TRBV6-6 to TRBJ2-1; the D is unclear. V was clipped by 2 bases and J by 2 bases, with 13 bases between them. The CDR3 consists of 16 residues. Germline loops: CDR1 MNHNY, CDR2 SVGAGI (reference sequence). The CDR3 DNA reads TGTGCCAGCAGTTACGGAGCTGTTTGGACCTACAATGAGCAGTTCTTC. It is translated as CASSYGAVWTYNEQFF.

This rearrangement joins TRBV28 to TRBJ1-5; no reliable D call. Deletions cut 8 bases from V and 4 bases from J, with 9 bases between. The CDR3 spans 12 residues. Germline CDR1 MDHEN, CDR2 SYDVKM. The CDR3 loop reads CASRSGNQPQHF. The CDR3 DNA is TGTGCCAGCCGGTCGGGGAATCAGCCCCAGCATTTT.

The rearrangement links TRBV5-1 to TRBJ2-7; D is unresolved. The germline gives CDR1 SGHRS, CDR2 YFSETQ. The CDR3 covers 15 residues. V lost 0 bases and J lost 0, with 10 bases in between. CDR3 sequence reads: CASSLGPGDSYEQYF. DNA of the CDR3: TGCGCCAGCAGCTTGGGTCCAGGTGACTCCTACGAGCAGTACTTC.

The chain combines TRBV7-2 with TRBJ2-3; 9 nucleotides line up with TRBD2. CDR1 is SGHTA, CDR2 FQGNSA, per germline. V was clipped by 3 bases and J by 14 bases; unmatched bases: 6. CDR3 length: 12 residues. The CDR3 coding sequence is TGTGCCAGCAGCTTGGGGACTAGCCTCCTGTATTTT. Translation gives CASSLGTSLLYF. Looking up the rest from reference TRBV7-2 and TRBJ2-3 gives the full variable domain: GAGVSQSPSNKVTEKGKDVELRCDPISGHTALYWYRQSLGQGLEFLIYFQGNSAPDKSGLPSDRFSAERTGGSVSTLTIQRTQQEDSAVYLCASSLGTSLLYFGPGTRLTVL.

The chain uses TRBV5-6 and TRBJ2-1, with TRBD2 identical over 11 bases. Germline V gene lookup returns CDR1 SGHDT and CDR2 YYEEEE. After removal of 3 bases from V and 0 bases from J, the junction contained 8 bases not matched to a gene. The CDR3 is made up of 18 amino acids. CDR3 bases: TGTGCCAGCAGCTCCCCTCCAGGACTAGCGGGCTCCTACAATGAGCAGTTCTTC. This encodes CASSSPPGLAGSYNEQFF.

The chain joins TRBV30 to TRBJ2-5; 8 nucleotides agree with TRBD1. CDR1 and CDR2 from the germline V gene are GTSNPN and SVGIG (reference sequence). This CDR3 contains 12 residues. V shed 2 bases, J shed 5 bases, and the junction held 1 base outside the gene matches. CDR3 in DNA: TGTGCCTGGAGTACAGGGGGGGAGACCCAGTACTTC. As protein: CAWSTGGETQYF. Variable domain in full (rest from reference TRBV30 and TRBJ2-5): SQTIHQWPATLVQPVGSPLSLECTVEGTSNPNLYWYRQAAGRGLQLLFYSVGIGQISSEVPQNLSASRPQDRQFILSSKKLLLSDSGFYLCAWSTGGETQYFGPGTRLLVL.

In this sample, this clone turned up once. This chain connects TRBV11-3 to TRBJ1-1; tentative D call: TRBD1 (6 bases). The CDR3 runs 16 residues. V was cut by 3 bases and J by 0 bases, with 14 bases left in between. CDR1 SGHNT and CDR2 YENEEA come from the germline V gene. DNA of the CDR3: TGTGCCAGCAGCTTCCACAGGGTCTTCATGAACACTGAAGCTTTCTTT. It codes for CASSFHRVFMNTEAFF. The full variable domain, rest sourced from reference TRBV11-3 and TRBJ1-1, is EAGVVQSPRYKIIEKKQPVAFWCNPISGHNTLYWYLQNLGQGPELLIRYENEEAVDDSQLPKDRFSAERLKGVDSTLKIQPAELGDSAVYLCASSFHRVFMNTEAFFGQGTRLTVV.

This rearrangement joins TRBV6-5 to TRBJ2-4; 8 bases are a match to TRBD1. V was pared by 6 bases and J by 3 bases, with 7 bases of the junction left unmatched. The germline V gene has CDR1 MNHEY and CDR2 SVGAGI. This CDR3 has 15 residues. The CDR3 spells CASRKLGQGKNIQYF. The DNA for the CDR3 is TGTGCCAGCAGAAAACTAGGACAGGGCAAAAACATTCAGTACTTC.

There are a few counts of this clone. V gene TRBV14 combines with J gene TRBJ2-2, with D hard to call. Looked up from germline, CDR1 is SGHDN and CDR2 is FVKESK. The CDR3 is 14 residues long. Deletions cut 0 bases from V and 3 bases from J, with 5 bases between. CDR3 in DNA: TGTGCCAGCAGCCAAGATCACTACACCGGGGAGCTGTTTTTT. This encodes CASSQDHYTGELFF.

The CDR3 sequence is CASSVRPFLDEQYF. DNA of the CDR3: TGTGCCAGCAGTGTACGGCCGTTCCTAGACGAGCAGTACTTC. The chain recombines TRBV6-4 with TRBJ2-7, with D unclear. This CDR3 contains 14 residues. Trimming cost V 4 bases and J 5 bases, with 15 bases left between them. The germline gives CDR1 MRHNA, CDR2 SNTAGT.

This clone was seen a handful of times. This chain joins TRBV10-1 and TRBJ1-3, with D unclear. The ends were cut back, 0 bases at V and 2 bases at J, with 5 bases in the middle. CDR3 length: 14 amino acids. The V gene's germline CDR1 is WNHNN and CDR2 SYGVQD (reference sequence). CDR3 amino acids: CASSESMTGNTIYF. In DNA, the CDR3 is TGCGCCAGCAGTGAGTCGATGACTGGAAACACCATATATTTT.

A single count supports this clone. The chain uses TRBV2 and TRBJ1-1, with 8 bases lining up with TRBD1. The junction had 9 bases not matched to a gene; V was cut back by 6 bases and J by 6 bases. CDR1 is SNHLY, CDR2 FYNNEI, per germline. The CDR3 extends over 14 amino acids. CDR3 loop: CASSRIGQGAEAFF. The DNA for the CDR3 is TGTGCCAGCAGCAGAATAGGACAGGGCGCTGAAGCTTTCTTT.

This clone was recorded once. The chain recombines TRBV6-6 with TRBJ1-5; 11 nucleotides match TRBD1. This CDR3 contains 16 residues. The V gene end was trimmed by 2 bases and the J gene end by 2 bases; junction bases not matched to a gene: 2. Germline CDR1 is MNHNY and CDR2 is SVGAGI (reference sequence). Here the CDR3 DNA reads TGTGCCAGCAGTTACGAGGGACAGGGGGGCAATCAGCCCCAGCATTTT. Protein product: CASSYEGQGGNQPQHF.

This clone was counted between two and nine times. V is TRBV7-8 and J is TRBJ2-3, with D tentatively TRBD2 (7 bases). Trimming took off 11 bases at V and 3 bases at J, with 18 bases between the two ends. Per the germline V gene, CDR1 is SGHVS and CDR2 is FQNEAQ. CDR3 size: 14 residues. CDR3 in DNA: TGTGCCTCCCGGGGGAGGGGGAGGACAGATACGCAGTATTTT. Translated: CASRGRGRTDTQYF.

This chain links TRBV7-3 with TRBJ2-3; D is possibly TRBD1 (5 bases). This CDR3 region has 14 residues. With 5 bases removed from V and 2 bases from J, the gap between germline ends came to 11 bases. From germline, CDR1 is SGHTA and CDR2 FQGTGA. CDR3 nucleotide sequence: TGTGCCAGCAGCCCAATAGGGGTCACAGATACGCAGTATTTT. Encoded protein: CASSPIGVTDTQYF.

The chain uses TRBV29-1 and TRBJ1-4; the match to TRBD1 covers 8 bases. CDR1 is SQVTM and CDR2 is ANQGSEA in the germline V gene. The CDR3 covers 13 residues. The V gene end was trimmed by 6 bases and the J gene end by 3 bases; junction bases not matched to a gene: 3. The CDR3 loop reads CSVGQGANEKLFF. The CDR3 coding sequence is TGCAGCGTCGGACAGGGCGCTAATGAAAAACTGTTTTTT.

J is TRBJ1-5 and V is TRBV6-1; D is unresolved. Trimming took 5 bases from V and 7 from J, leaving 12 bases between them. Germline V lookup: CDR1 MNHNS, CDR2 SASEGT. CDR3 length equals 13 residues. The CDR3 bases are TGTGCCAGCAGTATTAGCCAGGAGCAGCCCCAGCATTTT. It encodes CASSISQEQPQHF.

The gene calls are TRBV9 and TRBJ2-7; 9 bases align to TRBD2. CDR3 length: 15 amino acids. With 3 bases clipped from V and 2 bases from J, the junction kept 6 bases outside the gene matches. CDR1 is SGDLS, CDR2 YYNGEE, per germline. In DNA form, the CDR3 reads TGTGCCAGCAGCGAGGGGCTAGCGGGGACCTACGAGCAGTACTTC. The encoded protein is CASSEGLAGTYEQYF.

The rearrangement links TRBV13 to TRBJ2-2, with D uncertain. This CDR3 has 13 residues. Germline V lookup: CDR1 PRHDT, CDR2 FYEKMQ (reference sequence). V lost 2 bases and J lost 6, with 7 bases in between. The DNA of the CDR3 is TGTGCCAGCAGCTTATTCCAGGCCGGGGAGCTGTTTTTT. Translated, it gives CASSLFQAGELFF. The entire variable domain, with the rest obtained from reference TRBV13 and TRBJ2-2, is as follows: AAGVIQSPRHLIKEKRETATLKCYPIPRHDTVYWYQQGPGQDPQFLISFYEKMQSDKGSIPDRFSAQQFSDYHSELNMSSLELGDSALYFCASSLFQAGELFFGEGSRLTVL.

This clone was observed a handful of times. V is TRBV2 and J is TRBJ2-7, with a tentative D call TRBD2 (5 bases). Germline CDR1 is SNHLY and CDR2 is FYNNEI. Trimming took off 6 bases at V and 1 base at J, with 13 bases between the two ends. This CDR3 is built from 14 residues. In DNA form, the CDR3 reads TGTGCCAGCAGAGTAGCGAGCCCATCCTACGAGCAGTACTTC. Residues: CASRVASPSYEQYF.

This clone was seen a handful of times. The V and J genes are TRBV5-1 and TRBJ2-2; possibly TRBD1 for D (5 bases). The CDR3 sequence is 15 residues long. The germline gives CDR1 SGHRS, CDR2 YFSETQ. V was clipped by 3 bases and J by 3 bases, with 12 bases between them. CDR3 protein: CASSWSRADTGELFF. As DNA, the CDR3 is TGCGCCAGCAGCTGGAGCAGGGCCGACACCGGGGAGCTGTTTTTT.

V usage is TRBV6-7 and J usage is TRBJ1-3; D unresolved. TRBV6-7 is an open reading frame, and its role is uncertain. V lost 1 base to trimming and J lost 0 bases, with 10 bases between them. The CDR3 spans 16 residues. CDR3 in DNA: TGTGCCAGCAGTTACTTTAGGCAACCCTCTGGAAACACCATATATTTT. Its translation: CASSYFRQPSGNTIYF.

The chain is built from TRBV29-1 and TRBJ2-4, with TRBD1 as a possible D gene (7 bases). The ends were cut back, 3 bases at V and 1 base at J, with 10 bases in the middle. The CDR3 loop spans 14 amino acids. Per the germline V gene, CDR1 is SQVTM and CDR2 is ANQGSEA. CDR3 amino acids: CSVEAGGAKNIQYF. In DNA form, the CDR3 reads TGCAGCGTTGAGGCAGGGGGGGCCAAAAACATTCAGTACTTC.

This clone was counted only a few times. The chain recombines TRBV9 with TRBJ2-3; 7 nucleotides match TRBD1. CDR1 is SGDLS and CDR2 is YYNGEE in the germline V gene. V lost 3 bases, J lost 2 bases, and 6 bases stayed unmatched. The CDR3 has 15 amino acids. The chain's CDR3 is CASSEGTDYTDTQYF. DNA for the CDR3: TGTGCCAGCAGCGAAGGGACAGACTACACAGATACGCAGTATTTT.

The chain is built from TRBV2 and TRBJ1-2, with D unclear. With 2 bases removed from V and 6 bases from J, the gap between germline ends came to 16 bases. The CDR3 loop spans 15 amino acids. Germline V gene lookup returns CDR1 SNHLY and CDR2 FYNNEI. The CDR3 is CASSERRIPINGYTF. As DNA, the CDR3 is TGTGCCAGCAGTGAAAGACGGATTCCGATAAATGGCTACACCTTC.

The CDR3 region is CAWSDTASGANVLTF. The CDR3 DNA sequence: TGTGCCTGGAGTGATACAGCCTCTGGGGCCAACGTCCTGACTTTC. The genes are TRBV30 and TRBJ2-6; D unclear. The germline V and J ends were trimmed by 1 base and 0 bases, with 7 bases remaining between them. The CDR3 loop spans 15 amino acids. Per germline, CDR1 GTSNPN and CDR2 SVGIG (reference sequence).